The 3 T cell receptor beta chains listed next were all sequenced from one sample in a study of T cell responses to AZD1222 COVID-19 vaccine. Libraries were prepared by immunoSEQ multiplex PCR; TCRdb keeps only in-frame clonotypes and omits some of them. Of approximately 190,000 clones listed, roughly 93% are singletons. The sequencing here drew on peripheral blood, taken on day 0 of AZD1222 vaccination. The receptors were sampled from an adult in good health.

The V and J genes are TRBV3-1 (or the pseudogene TRBV3-2) and TRBJ2-7, with unresolved D. V gave up 1 base and J gave up 4 bases, with 5 bases separating them. The V gene's germline CDR1 is LGHDT and CDR2 YNNKEL (reference sequence). The CDR3 has 12 residues. The CDR3 here is CASSQVVYEQYF. DNA of the CDR3: TGTGCCAGCAGCCAAGTAGTATACGAGCAGTACTTC.

This sequence joins TRBV18 and TRBJ1-5, with 11 bases matching TRBD1. Germline CDR1 and CDR2: KGHSH and LQKENI. The length of the CDR3 is 15 residues. J was trimmed by 6 bases and V by 5 bases; bases with no gene match: 6. CDR3 residues: CASSVGTGGGQPQHF. CDR3 DNA sequence: TGTGCCAGCTCAGTAGGGACAGGGGGTGGTCAGCCCCAGCATTTT.

The chain carries TRBV7-2 and TRBJ2-3, with D maybe TRBD2 (6 bases). V lost 3 bases and J lost 3, with 16 bases in between. Germline V gives CDR1 SGHTA, CDR2 FQGNSA. The CDR3 spans 16 residues. CDR3 amino acids: CASSFRDSLWTDTQYF. The CDR3 region has the DNA TGTGCCAGCAGCTTTAGGGACTCACTATGGACAGATACGCAGTATTTT.